Listed below are T cell receptor beta chains from one sample, sequenced in a study of vaccination effects on CD4 cells after COVID-19. No antigens are known for them. The method was immunoSEQ multiplex PCR; TCRdb's version includes in-frame clones alone and lacks a portion of them. The sample shows about 39,000 clones, about 62% of them seen only once. Sequencing was performed on CD4+ T cells from PBMCs cultured without peptide, taken after COVID-19 vaccination. These receptors originate from a human donor who received a COVID-19 vaccine. Each CDR3 is given with its conserved first and last residue. Each record gives: D gene, J gene, clone size, V gene, CDR3 DNA, CDR3 protein. The D gene is left open where the match is weak. Only some rows state a clone size, as once, few, many or a class for expanded clones.

.	TRBJ1-4	.	TRBV3-1/TRBV3-2	TGTGCCAGCAGCCGGGAGGGTACTAATGAAAAACTGTTTTTT	CASSREGTNEKLFF
TRBD1	TRBJ1-5	.	TRBV7-2	TGTGCCAGCAGCTTAAGGCAGGGGGGCCAGCCCCAGCATTTT	CASSLRQGGQPQHF
TRBD2	TRBJ2-2	.	TRBV18	TGTGCCAGCTCACTCCGGACTAGCGGGAGTAGCGGGGAGCTGTTTTTT	CASSLRTSGSSGELFF
.	TRBJ1-2	.	TRBV6-6	TGTGCCAGTTTCCGGGACACCAACTATGGCTACACCTTC	CASFRDTNYGYTF
.	TRBJ1-2	.	TRBV5-6	TGTGCCAGCAGACGTGGTCTTTCCCCTAACTATGGCTACACCTTC	CASRRGLSPNYGYTF
.	TRBJ2-5	few	TRBV28	TGTGCCACCGGGGCCGGCCAGAAAGAGACCCAGTACTTC	CATGAGQKETQYF
.	TRBJ2-7	.	TRBV7-8	TGTGCCAGCAGCTTAGCGCTGGGCAAATCCGAGCAGTACTTC	CASSLALGKSEQYF
TRBD1	TRBJ2-2	.	TRBV5-1	TGCGCCAGCAGCTCCGGACAGGACCACACCGGGGAGCTGTTTTTT	CASSSGQDHTGELFF
.	TRBJ1-2	.	TRBV19	TGTGCCAGCGGGACACCTTATATTAACTATGGCTACACCTTC	CASGTPYINYGYTF
.	TRBJ1-2	.	TRBV5-6	TGTGCCAGCAGCTCGCGGGGAGGATGGGGCTACACCTTC	CASSSRGGWGYTF
TRBD1	TRBJ1-5	.	TRBV6-5	TGTGCCAGCAGCTACCTCGGACAGGGGAGACAGCCCCAGCATTTT	CASSYLGQGRQPQHF
TRBD2	TRBJ2-3	.	TRBV27	TGTGCCAGCAGTTTAAGGCTAGCGGGGAAGGCAGATACGCAGTATTTT	CASSLRLAGKADTQYF
.	TRBJ2-3	once	TRBV14	TGTGCCAGCAGCCAAGTAGCAGATACGCAGTATTTT	CASSQVADTQYF
.	TRBJ1-1	once	TRBV5-1	TGCGCCAGCAGCGACGGGGTGACTGAAGCTTTCTTT	CASSDGVTEAFF
TRBD2	TRBJ2-3	.	TRBV19	TGTGCCAGTGGGGAGGGGATGACAGATACGCAGTATTTT	CASGEGMTDTQYF
.	TRBJ2-5	once	TRBV6-1	TGTGCCAGCAGTGAATGGTCGAGAAGGTCCCAAGAGACCCAGTACTTC	CASSEWSRRSQETQYF
.	TRBJ2-4	.	TRBV19	TGTGCCAGTAGTATCGACAGGTATCTTCAGTACTTC	CASSIDRYLQYF
.	TRBJ1-1	.	TRBV11-3	TGTGCCAGCAGCTTTTCCGCGGGGACTGAAGCTTTCTTT	CASSFSAGTEAFF
TRBD1	TRBJ2-7	few	TRBV7-6	TGTGCCAGCAGCTTGGGACAGCACTTAACCTACGAGCAGTACTTC	CASSLGQHLTYEQYF
.	TRBJ1-2	once	TRBV20-1	TGCAGTGCTAGTCTTACAGGCTACTATGGCTACACCTTC	CSASLTGYYGYTF
TRBD2	TRBJ2-5	.	TRBV7-7	TGTGCCAGCAGCCGGGACTACGGCGAGACCCAGTACTTC	CASSRDYGETQYF
.	TRBJ2-5	.	TRBV3-1/TRBV3-2	TGTGCCAGCAGCACAGGACCGAATAGACGGGGGGAGACCCAGTACTTC	CASSTGPNRRGETQYF
.	TRBJ1-6	.	TRBV30	TGTGCCTGGAGTCCCTCAGATTCACCCCTCCACTTT	CAWSPSDSPLHF
.	TRBJ1-5	few	TRBV11-2	TGTGCCAGCAGCTCCGGGTGGGAACTTCAGCCCCAGCATTTT	CASSSGWELQPQHF
.	TRBJ1-4	few	TRBV19	TGTGCCAGTAGACTCGGATCTGCAACTAATGAAAAACTGTTTTTT	CASRLGSATNEKLFF
TRBD1	TRBJ2-5	.	TRBV6-5	TGTGCCAGCAGTTACCCAGGGGGAGAGACCCAGTACTTC	CASSYPGGETQYF
TRBD1	TRBJ2-7	.	TRBV10-3	TGTGCCATCAGTGAATTAGGGGGCGGGTACGAGCAGTACTTC	CAISELGGGYEQYF
.	TRBJ2-2	few	TRBV2	TGTGCCAGCACCCTAAACCCCGCGGCGATCGGGGAGCTGTTTTTT	CASTLNPAAIGELFF
.	TRBJ2-7	once	TRBV7-9	TGTGCCAGCAGCTTAGTCCAGAGCGTGGCCTACGAGCAGTACTTC	CASSLVQSVAYEQYF
.	TRBJ2-1	.	TRBV20-1	TGCAGTGCTAGTAGGGGGGACAATGAGCAGTTCTTC	CSASRGDNEQFF
.	TRBJ2-7	.	TRBV29-1	TGCAGCGTTGAATCTGCCCGACCCTACGAGCAGTACTTC	CSVESARPYEQYF
TRBD1	TRBJ2-2	.	TRBV27	TGTGCCAGCAAAATCCTGGACAGGGAGGCCGGGGAGCTGTTTTTT	CASKILDREAGELFF
TRBD1	TRBJ2-7	.	TRBV5-4	TGTGCCAGCAGCTTTCGGTCAGGGGGCGCCTACGAGCAGTACTTC	CASSFRSGGAYEQYF